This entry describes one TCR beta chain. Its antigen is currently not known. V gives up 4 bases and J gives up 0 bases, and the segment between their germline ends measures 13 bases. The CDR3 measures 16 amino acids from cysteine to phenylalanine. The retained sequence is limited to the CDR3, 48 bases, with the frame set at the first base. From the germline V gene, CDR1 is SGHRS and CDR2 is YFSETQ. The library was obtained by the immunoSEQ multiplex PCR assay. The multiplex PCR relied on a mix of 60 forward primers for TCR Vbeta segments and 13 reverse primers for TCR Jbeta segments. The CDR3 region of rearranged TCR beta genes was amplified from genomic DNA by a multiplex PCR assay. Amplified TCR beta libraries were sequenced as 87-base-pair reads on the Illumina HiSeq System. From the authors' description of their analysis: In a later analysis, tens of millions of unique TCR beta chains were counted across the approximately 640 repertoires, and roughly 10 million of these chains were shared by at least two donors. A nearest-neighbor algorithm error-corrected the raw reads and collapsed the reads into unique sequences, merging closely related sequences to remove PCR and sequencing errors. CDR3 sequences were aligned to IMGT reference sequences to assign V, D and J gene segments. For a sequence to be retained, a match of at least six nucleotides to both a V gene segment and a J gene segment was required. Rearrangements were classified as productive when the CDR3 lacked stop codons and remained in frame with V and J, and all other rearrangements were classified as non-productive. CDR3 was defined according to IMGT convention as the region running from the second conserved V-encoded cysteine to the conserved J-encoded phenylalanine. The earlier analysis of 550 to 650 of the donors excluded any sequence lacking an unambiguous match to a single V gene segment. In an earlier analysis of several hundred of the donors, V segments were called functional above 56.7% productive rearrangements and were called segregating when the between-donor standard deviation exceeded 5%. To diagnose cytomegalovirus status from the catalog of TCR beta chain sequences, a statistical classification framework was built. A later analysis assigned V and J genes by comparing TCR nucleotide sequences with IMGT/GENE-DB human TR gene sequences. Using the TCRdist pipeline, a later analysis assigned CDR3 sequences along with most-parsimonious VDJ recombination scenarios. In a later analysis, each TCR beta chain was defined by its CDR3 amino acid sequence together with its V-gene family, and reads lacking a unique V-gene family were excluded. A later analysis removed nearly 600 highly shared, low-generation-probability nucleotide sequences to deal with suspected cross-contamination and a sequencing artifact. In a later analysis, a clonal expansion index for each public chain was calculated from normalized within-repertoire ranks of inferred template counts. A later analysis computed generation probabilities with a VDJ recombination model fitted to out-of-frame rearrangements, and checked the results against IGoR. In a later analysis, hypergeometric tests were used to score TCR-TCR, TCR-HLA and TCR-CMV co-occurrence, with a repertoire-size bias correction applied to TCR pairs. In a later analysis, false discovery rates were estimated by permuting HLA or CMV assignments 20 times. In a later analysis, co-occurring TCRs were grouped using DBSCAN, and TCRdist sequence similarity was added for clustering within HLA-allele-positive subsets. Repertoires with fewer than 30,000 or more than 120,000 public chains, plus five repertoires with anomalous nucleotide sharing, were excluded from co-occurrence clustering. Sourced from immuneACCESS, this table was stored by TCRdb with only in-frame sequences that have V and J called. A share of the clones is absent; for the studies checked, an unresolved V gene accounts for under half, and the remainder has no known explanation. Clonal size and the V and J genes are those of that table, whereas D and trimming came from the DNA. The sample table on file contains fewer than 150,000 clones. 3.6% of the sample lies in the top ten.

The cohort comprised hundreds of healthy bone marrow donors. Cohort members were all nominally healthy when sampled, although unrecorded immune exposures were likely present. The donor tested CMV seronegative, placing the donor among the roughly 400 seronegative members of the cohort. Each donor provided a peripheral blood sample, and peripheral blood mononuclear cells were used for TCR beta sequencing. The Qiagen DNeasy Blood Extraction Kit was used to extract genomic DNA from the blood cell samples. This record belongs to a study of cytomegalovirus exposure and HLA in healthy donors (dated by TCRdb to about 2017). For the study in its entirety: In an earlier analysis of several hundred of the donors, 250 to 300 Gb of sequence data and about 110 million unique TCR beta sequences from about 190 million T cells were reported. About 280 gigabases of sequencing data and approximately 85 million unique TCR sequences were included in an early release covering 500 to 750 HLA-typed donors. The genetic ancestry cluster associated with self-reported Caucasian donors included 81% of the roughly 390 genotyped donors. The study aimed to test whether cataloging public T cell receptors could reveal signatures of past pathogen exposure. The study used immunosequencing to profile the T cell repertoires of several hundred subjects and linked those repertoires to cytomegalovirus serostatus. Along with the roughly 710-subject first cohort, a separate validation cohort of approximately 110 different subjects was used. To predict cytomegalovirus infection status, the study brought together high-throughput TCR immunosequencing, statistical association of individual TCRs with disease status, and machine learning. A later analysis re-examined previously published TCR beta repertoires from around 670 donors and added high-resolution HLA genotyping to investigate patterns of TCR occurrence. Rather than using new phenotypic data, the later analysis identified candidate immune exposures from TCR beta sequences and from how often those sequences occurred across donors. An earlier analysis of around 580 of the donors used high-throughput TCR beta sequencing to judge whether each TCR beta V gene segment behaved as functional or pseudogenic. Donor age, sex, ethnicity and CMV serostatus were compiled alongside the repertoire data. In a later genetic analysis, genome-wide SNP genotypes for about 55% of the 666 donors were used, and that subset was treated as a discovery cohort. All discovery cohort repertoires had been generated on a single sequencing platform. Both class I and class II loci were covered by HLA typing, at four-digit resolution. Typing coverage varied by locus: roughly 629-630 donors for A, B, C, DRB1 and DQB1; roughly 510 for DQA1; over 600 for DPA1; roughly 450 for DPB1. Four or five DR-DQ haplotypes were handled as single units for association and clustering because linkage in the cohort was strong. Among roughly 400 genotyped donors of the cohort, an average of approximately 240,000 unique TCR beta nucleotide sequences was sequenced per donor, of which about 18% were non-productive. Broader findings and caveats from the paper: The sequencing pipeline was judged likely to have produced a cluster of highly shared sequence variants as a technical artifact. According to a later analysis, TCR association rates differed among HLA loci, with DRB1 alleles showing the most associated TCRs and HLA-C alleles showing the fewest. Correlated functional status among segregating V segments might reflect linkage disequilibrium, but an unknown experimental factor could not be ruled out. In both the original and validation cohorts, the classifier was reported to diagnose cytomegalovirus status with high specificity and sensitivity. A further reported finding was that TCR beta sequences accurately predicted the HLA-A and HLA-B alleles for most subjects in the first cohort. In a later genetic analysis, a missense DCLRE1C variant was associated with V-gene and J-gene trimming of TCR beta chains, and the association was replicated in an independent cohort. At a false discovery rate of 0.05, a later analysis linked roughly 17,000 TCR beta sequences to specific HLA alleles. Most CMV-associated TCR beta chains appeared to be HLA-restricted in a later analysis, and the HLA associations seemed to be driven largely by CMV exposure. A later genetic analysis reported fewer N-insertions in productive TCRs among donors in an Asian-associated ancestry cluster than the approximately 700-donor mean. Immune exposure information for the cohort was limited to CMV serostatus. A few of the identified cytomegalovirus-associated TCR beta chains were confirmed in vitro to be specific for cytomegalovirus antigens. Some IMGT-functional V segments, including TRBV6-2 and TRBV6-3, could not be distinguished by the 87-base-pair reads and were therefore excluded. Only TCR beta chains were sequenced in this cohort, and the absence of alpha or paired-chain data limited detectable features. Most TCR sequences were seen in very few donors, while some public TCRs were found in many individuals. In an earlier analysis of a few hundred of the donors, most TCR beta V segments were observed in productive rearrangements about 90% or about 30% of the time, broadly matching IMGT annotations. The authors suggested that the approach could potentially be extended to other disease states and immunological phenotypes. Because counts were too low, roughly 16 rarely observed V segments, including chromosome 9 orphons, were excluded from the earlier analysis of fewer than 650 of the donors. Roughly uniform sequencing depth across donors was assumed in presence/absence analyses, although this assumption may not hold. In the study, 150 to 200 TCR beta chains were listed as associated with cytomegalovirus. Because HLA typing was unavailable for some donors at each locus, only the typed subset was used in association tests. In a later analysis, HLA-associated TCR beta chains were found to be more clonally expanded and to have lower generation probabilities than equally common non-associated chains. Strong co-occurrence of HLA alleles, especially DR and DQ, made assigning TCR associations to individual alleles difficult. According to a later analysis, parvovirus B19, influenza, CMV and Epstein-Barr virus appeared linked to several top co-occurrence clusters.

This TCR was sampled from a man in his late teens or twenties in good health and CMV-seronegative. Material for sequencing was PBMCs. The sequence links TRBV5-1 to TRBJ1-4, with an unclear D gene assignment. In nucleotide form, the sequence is TGCGCCAGCAGCGAGGGATGGCGACCAACTAATGAAAAACTGTTTTTT. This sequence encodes CASSEGWRPTNEKLFF.